The TCR beta chain under discussion was sequenced for a study of T cell responses to AZD1222 COVID-19 vaccine. Whole-study findings and limits: A rise in Spike-specific TCR breadth and depth followed two AZD1222 doses.

The CDR3 is 13 residues long. In germline, CDR1 is SNHLY, CDR2 FYNNEI. Trimming removed 4 bases at V and 8 bases at J, with 14 bases between. Regarding this clone: Antigen: not known.

Produced via immunoSEQ multiplex PCR; TCRdb's table is partial and in-frame only. The table lists 130,000 to 150,000 clones, 80% to 85% of them singletons. The TCR originated in an adult in good health. The chain combines TRBV2 with TRBJ1-1; D remains unclear. Sequenced material: peripheral blood, taken on day 0 of MenACWY control vaccination. The CDR3, as DNA: TGTGCCAGCAGTGCCGTTGAAGGTTCCGAAGCTTTCTTT. Translation gives CASSAVEGSEAFF.